This TCR beta chain was found in a study of blood T cell repertoires in COVID-19. Study in general: Material from acute and convalescent COVID-19 was sourced from the United States, Italy and Spain.

CDR3 length: 13 amino acids. Per the germline V gene, CDR1 is SNHLY and CDR2 is FYNNEI. V lost 4 bases and J lost 3, with 7 bases in between. Libraries were prepared by immunoSEQ multiplex PCR; TCRdb keeps only in-frame clonotypes and omits some of them. Of 200,000 to 250,000 clones in the sample, approximately 80% are singletons; the top ten hold 3% to 4%. Sequencing used PBMCs or T cells enriched from blood (not recorded which). This sequence joins TRBV2 and TRBJ1-5; D gene ambiguous. This receptor was identified in a woman aged 55-69 years who had recovered from COVID-19. CDR3 residues: CASSGSNNQPQHF. CDR3 bases: TGTGCCAGCAGTGGCAGTAACAATCAGCCCCAGCATTTT.